A selection of T cell receptor beta chains follows, all from one sample in a study of blood T cells in healthy people across ages. TCRdb reprocessed the 5' RACE reads via MiXCR and lists one record per CDR3 protein. Here the sample spans around 520,000 distinct CDR3 sequences, around 27% being singletons. The sample was also reused in another study, on T cells of mothers and their children.

Sequencing used blood. The source is a boy aged 2 to 10 in good health. Both conserved end residues are part of each CDR3. D genes are given only for firm matches. Some rows have no size entry. The others give once, few or many, or a class for an expanded clone.

TRBV24-1	-	TRBJ2-3	-	TGTGCCACCAGTGACCGATCAGATACGCAGTATTTT	CATSDRSDTQYF
TRBV5-1	-	TRBJ2-3	-	TGCGCCAGCAGCGAAGCAGATACGCAGTATTTT	CASSEADTQYF
TRBV12-3/TRBV12-4	-	TRBJ1-1	-	TGTGCCGGCAGTGCCGGACCTGGCACTGAAACTTTCTTT	CAGSAGPGTETFF
TRBV12-3/TRBV12-4	few	TRBJ2-5	-	TGTGCCAGCAGACGAACAGAGACCCAGTACTTC	CASRRTETQYF
TRBV29-1	few	TRBJ2-7	-	TGCAGCGTTGTGGGCAGGCGAAGTTCCTACGAGCAGTACTTC	CSVVGRRSSYEQYF
TRBV6-1	few	TRBJ2-7	-	TGTGCCAGCAGTGAAGGGGGCGGACCGACCTACGAGCAGTACTTC	CASSEGGGPTYEQYF
TRBV21-1	-	TRBJ1-5	-	TGTGCCAGCAGCATCACAGGGAAGGGTCAGCCCCAGCATTTT	CASSITGKGQPQHF
TRBV6-5	few	TRBJ2-7	TRBD1	TGTGCCAGCAGGACAGGGTTGTACGAGCAGTACTTC	CASRTGLYEQYF
TRBV20-1	few	TRBJ2-7	-	TGCAGTGCTAGAGAGGGAACTAGCACAGCCTACGAGCAGTACTTC	CSAREGTSTAYEQYF
TRBV3-1	-	TRBJ2-1	-	TGTGCCAGCAGCCTGGGAGCGGGTAACAATGAGCAGTTCTTC	CASSLGAGNNEQFF
TRBV12-3/TRBV12-4	few	TRBJ2-7	-	TGTGCCAGCAGTTCCTCACCCCTGAGGGCAGTTGTCCCCTACGAGCAGTACTTC	CASSSSPLRAVVPYEQYF